The present TCR beta chain was sequenced within a study of CD8+CD57+ T cells in acquired aplastic anemia. Study at large: Sorted CD4+ plus CD8+ cells gave DNA averaging roughly 3 ug. General study results and limits: The number of CD8+ CDR3 sequences shared by patients and controls was approximately 30. Levels of CD8+ Simpson's diversity were not significantly distinct in patients versus controls.

In patients chosen for sequencing, flow cytometry had shown CD8+CD57+ cell expansion. Genomic DNA was employed as the template in profiling TCR beta VDJ and CDR3. TCRdb processed the reads anew with MiXCR; each CDR3 protein has one entry. Of under 200,000 distinct CDR3 sequences listed, about half are singletons. Ten or more counts support this clonotype. Its specificity is not known. V lost 2 bases to trimming and J lost 1 base, with 6 bases between them. The CDR3 is 14 amino acids. CDR1 and CDR2 from the germline V gene are MNHEY and SVGAGI. The V gene is TRBV6-5, the J gene TRBJ2-1; no definite D call. Sequenced: sorted CD4+, CD8+, or CD8+CD57+ T cells (not recorded which) from PBMCs. The sequence came from a human donor with aplastic anemia. Here the CDR3 reads CASSYGDSYNEQFF. For the CDR3, the DNA is TGTGCCAGCAGTTACGGGGATTCCTACAATGAGCAGTTCTTC.